The subject of this entry is one T cell receptor (beta chain). This specimen comes from a study of blood T cell repertoires in COVID-19. Background on the study: The origin of the acute and convalescent COVID-19 samples was the United States, Italy and Spain. PBMCs, B-cell-depleted T cells, or T cells provided the cDNA or gDNA that made up the material.

As originally analysed: Estimation of nucleated cell counts relied on the amplification of reference gene primers. Only in-frame clones appear in the TCRdb table, and some are missing; sequencing was by immunoSEQ multiplex PCR. V and J calls and clone size are those listed in that table; D and trimming were worked out from the DNA. The sample shows under 250,000 clones, more than 85% of them seen only once. Specimen: peripheral blood. This TCR came from a woman aged 65 to 85 with active or convalescent COVID-19.

CDR3 region: CASSLVLAGGRYEQYF. Written as DNA, the CDR3 is TGTGCCAGCAGCTTAGTCTTAGCGGGGGGCCGGTACGAGCAGTACTTC. The genes are TRBV7-2 and TRBJ2-7, with 10 bases fitting TRBD2. CDR1 and CDR2 (germline): SGHTA, FQGNSA. This CDR3 has 16 amino acids. The V segment lost 1 base and the J segment 4 bases; nucleotides outside the gene matches: 7.